This entry features one TCR beta chain sequence. A read error may be the cause here, since a much bigger clone is one base away. Because the CDR3 is missing its conserved closing phenylalanine or tryptophan, this is likely a read error. The V gene end was trimmed by 6 bases and the J gene end by 8 bases; junction bases not matched to a gene: 10. The CDR3 loop spans 13 amino acids. Germline CDR1 SGHNT, CDR2 YYREEE (reference sequence). TCRdb passed the reads through MiXCR, listing each CDR3 protein once. In the table there are about 50,000 distinct CDR3 sequences, approximately 7.5% of which are singletons. The data were obtained in a study of patients with pleural tuberculosis.

The sequence came from a human donor with pleural tuberculosis. V gene TRBV5-4 combines with J gene TRBJ1-2, with 7 bases matching TRBD1. This CDR3 is CASTFDRARGYTL. CDR3 nucleotide sequence: TGTGCCAGCACCTTCGACAGGGCTAGAGGCTACACCCTC.